The rows below give T cell receptor beta chains drawn from one sample of a study of T cell responses to AZD1222 COVID-19 vaccine. Libraries were prepared by immunoSEQ multiplex PCR; TCRdb keeps only in-frame clonotypes and omits some of them. The table lists 75,000 to 100,000 clones, around 90% of them singletons. The specimen comprised peripheral blood, sampled on day 0 of AZD1222 vaccination. These receptors originate from an adult in good health. CDR3s leave out the opening cysteine and the closing phenylalanine or tryptophan. Fields, in order: clone size, V gene, CDR3 protein. Some rows mark clone size as missing; the rest say once, few, many or name a class of expanded clone.

>NA|TRBV9
ASSVGSGQGNEKLF
>NA|TRBV11-2
ASNKRGTRVNEQF
>NA|TRBV10-1
ASSGGKGAVTDTQY
>NA|TRBV3-1/TRBV3-2
ASSLQTGELF
>NA|TRBV5-4
ASSLKLVNTEAF
>NA|TRBV2
ASSRQGGNTEAF
>NA|TRBV11-3
ASKRTGSTGELF
>NA|TRBV5-1
ASSLRQALRGEQY
>NA|TRBV7-6
ASSGTVGAAWSYNSPLH
>NA|TRBV2
ASSAATEQY
>NA|TRBV9
ASSVETGIGGNTIY
>once|TRBV7-2
ASSFYRGENTEAF
>NA|TRBV3-1/TRBV3-2
ASSQLGGYPY
>NA|TRBV6-4
ASSESIGTADTQY
>NA|TRBV19
ASRQDRGLTTHEAF
>NA|TRBV18
ASSTGQGRGGGNQPQH
>NA|TRBV13
ASSAGSIYEQY
>few|TRBV11-2
ASSTDTPSYEQY
>NA|TRBV9
ASSKRQGNTGELF
>NA|TRBV29-1
SVERGTARDTQY
>once|TRBV7-2
ASSFGRNTGELF
>NA|TRBV3-1/TRBV3-2
ASSQDPKNIQY
>NA|TRBV7-2
ASSTTSGGDTQY
>NA|TRBV11-2
ASSFYGGRGDSPLH
>NA|TRBV6-5
ASRDPAGLLGYT
>NA|TRBV6-2/TRBV6-3
ASSNLFPVYGYT
>NA|TRBV7-2
ASSADRSRYGYT
>NA|TRBV5-1
ASSLRGGGVFTDTQY
>NA|TRBV11-2
ASSLGGAYTDTQY
>NA|TRBV2
ASLYFSTDTQY
>NA|TRBV25-1
ASSGAGLAKNIQY
>once|TRBV7-2
ASSFGRETQY
>once|TRBV4-3
ASSQDWSGGYGYT
>NA|TRBV18
ASSPIQASPGNQPQH
>NA|TRBV6-5
ASRNRDYEQY
>NA|TRBV5-1
ASSSSLDTQY
>NA|TRBV2
ASRWDEKLF
>NA|TRBV11-2
ASSLGAGLF
>once|TRBV7-6
ASSSSGGAWKTQY
>NA|TRBV5-4
ASSGTGGLADTQY
>NA|TRBV19
ASSIQGASPTEAF
>once|TRBV5-8
ASSLDLGENSPLH
>NA|TRBV7-2
ASSSLAGGLGDTQY
>once|TRBV19
ASSKDGDTGELF
>NA|TRBV2
ASSEGDQPQH
>NA|TRBV9
ASSVLPSGDDWPSTDTQY
>NA|TRBV11-2
ASSSHTGVSESNQPQH
>few|TRBV19
ASGWDLNEQF
>once|TRBV19
ASSTTGGVTEAF
>once|TRBV7-9
ASRLAGGWGLNTEAF
>NA|TRBV5-4
ASSFGRGDEKLF
>NA|TRBV7-2
ASSPRDSMNTEAF
>NA|TRBV14
ASSRRRAFSYEQY
>NA|TRBV18
ASSSDRGNQPQH
>NA|TRBV5-6
ASSGGRRYGYT